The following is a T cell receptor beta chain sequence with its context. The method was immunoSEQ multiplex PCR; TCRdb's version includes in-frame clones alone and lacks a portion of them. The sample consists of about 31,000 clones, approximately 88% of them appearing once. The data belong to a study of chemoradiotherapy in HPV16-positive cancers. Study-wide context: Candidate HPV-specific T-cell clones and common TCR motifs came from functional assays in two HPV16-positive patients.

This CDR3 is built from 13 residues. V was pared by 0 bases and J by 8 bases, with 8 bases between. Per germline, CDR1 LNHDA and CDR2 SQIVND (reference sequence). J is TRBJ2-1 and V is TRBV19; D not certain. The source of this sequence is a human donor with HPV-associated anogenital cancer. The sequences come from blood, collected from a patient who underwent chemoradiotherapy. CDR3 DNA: TGTGCCAGTAGTATAGAGGATGGTTATGAGCAGTTCTTC. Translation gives CASSIEDGYEQFF.